Presented here are 11 T cell receptor beta chains from one specimen sequenced in a study of blood T cell repertoires in COVID-19. Method: immunoSEQ multiplex PCR; TCRdb's copy keeps in-frame clones and lacks some. This table has some 170,000 clones, about 88% appearing once. The sample consisted of peripheral blood. The receptor set was obtained from a woman aged 80 or older with acute or convalescent COVID-19.

The chain joins TRBV5-6 to TRBJ2-3; D is unclear. The CDR3 spans 16 residues. V was clipped by 2 bases and J by 2 bases, with 15 bases between them. CDR1 and CDR2 from the germline V gene are SGHDT and YYEEEE. As DNA, the CDR3 is TGTGCCAGCAGCTTTAAGCTTCGCCTTTACACAGATACGCAGTATTTT. The encoded protein is CASSFKLRLYTDTQYF.

This chain's CDR3 is CASSRGLAGANNEQFF. The CDR3 DNA is TGTGCCAGCAGCCGGGGACTAGCGGGGGCCAACAATGAGCAGTTCTTC. The rearrangement links TRBV13 to TRBJ2-1; 14 bases are a match to TRBD2. The J segment lost 5 bases and the V segment lost 5 bases, leaving 5 bases of the junction unmatched. The length of the CDR3 is 16 residues. The germline V gene has CDR1 PRHDT and CDR2 FYEKMQ (reference sequence).

The rearrangement joins TRBV9 to TRBJ1-3; the match to TRBD1 covers 9 bases. In germline, CDR1 is SGDLS, CDR2 YYNGEE. V was clipped by 1 base and J by 4 bases; unmatched bases: 6. CDR3 length: 16 amino acids. The CDR3 DNA is TGTGCCAGCAGCGTAAGGGACAGGGTATCGGGAAACACCATATATTTT. It encodes CASSVRDRVSGNTIYF.

V usage is TRBV9 and J usage is TRBJ2-1; 13 bases are a match to TRBD2. CDR1 and CDR2 (germline): SGDLS, YYNGEE. The CDR3 consists of 19 residues. V lost 3 bases to trimming and J lost 4 bases; unmatched junction nucleotides: 13. The CDR3 spells CASSGTGLAGASRYNEQFF. The CDR3 bases are TGTGCCAGCAGCGGGACAGGACTAGCGGGAGCTTCACGATACAATGAGCAGTTCTTC.

This chain links TRBV28 with TRBJ2-2; the match to TRBD2 covers 15 bases. The V gene's germline CDR1 is MDHEN and CDR2 SYDVKM. This CDR3 spans 16 amino acids. J gave up 7 bases and V 5 bases, and 5 bases lay outside the gene matches. CDR3 in amino acids: CASSQGLAGGGGELFF. CDR3 in DNA: TGTGCCAGCAGTCAGGGACTAGCGGGAGGCGGCGGGGAGCTGTTTTTT.

The chain joins TRBV29-1 to TRBJ1-2, with D perhaps TRBD1 (6 bases). The V gene lost 4 bases and the J gene lost 5 bases, with 11 bases spanning the gap. The CDR3 length is 12 residues. CDR1 and CDR2 from the germline V gene are SQVTM and ANQGSEA. The CDR3 is CSVGRGQYGYTF. In DNA, the CDR3 is TGCAGCGTTGGGCGAGGACAGTATGGCTACACCTTC.

This clone was detected only once. The chain is built from TRBV19 and TRBJ1-4; possibly TRBD1 for D (5 bases). CDR3 length equals 16 residues. Trimming stripped 8 bases from V and 3 bases from J, with 19 bases between. Looked up from germline, CDR1 is LNHDA and CDR2 is SQIVND (reference sequence). This CDR3 is CASSYLQGYANEKLFF. DNA of the CDR3: TGTGCCAGTTCTTACCTTCAGGGATATGCTAATGAAAAACTGTTTTTT.

Points on this clone: The junction departs from germline at one end; a sequencing error may be responsible. The rearrangement uses TRBV6-5 and TRBJ1-5; 7 nucleotides agree with TRBD1. Germline V lookup: CDR1 MNHEY, CDR2 SVGAGI. This CDR3 is built from 13 residues. The CDR3 coding sequence is TGTGCCGGCAGGGACAGAAGCAATCAGCCCCAGCATTTT. Encoded protein: CAGRDRSNQPQHF.

The genes are TRBV18 and TRBJ1-2; TRBD1 is a possible D gene (6 bases). The CDR3 totals 12 residues. Trimming stripped 8 bases from V and 6 bases from J, with 13 bases between. Germline loops: CDR1 KGHSH, CDR2 LQKENI. The CDR3 coding sequence is TGTGCCAGCCCCCGGACAGCCCATGGCTACACCTTC. Its protein is CASPRTAHGYTF.

The gene calls are TRBV7-6 and TRBJ1-5; TRBD1 aligns across 7 bases. Germline V gene sequence: CDR1 SGHVS, CDR2 FNYEAQ. Germline trimming cut 5 bases from V and 3 bases from J; bases unmatched to any gene: 16. The CDR3 has 18 amino acids. This chain's CDR3 is CASSTLPHRGLTNQPQHF. CDR3 nucleotide sequence: TGTGCCAGCAGCACACTGCCGCACAGGGGACTTACCAATCAGCCCCAGCATTTT.

The chain recombines TRBV19 with TRBJ1-1; unclear D gene. Germline V CDR1 and CDR2: LNHDA, SQIVND (reference sequence). With 1 base removed from V and 7 bases from J, the gap between germline ends came to 7 bases. CDR3 length: 12 amino acids. CDR3 sequence: CASSIGAYEAFF. In DNA, the CDR3 is TGTGCCAGTAGTATAGGAGCTTATGAAGCTTTCTTT.